This TCR beta chain originates from a study of shared clonotypes between healthy human individuals. The overall study: For every donor, three CD4 naive, three CD4 memory, two CD8 naive and one CD8 memory plates were used.

A word on this clone: Its antigen is unknown.

This CDR3 has 14 amino acids. Trimming left V 0 bases short and J 6 bases short, with 12 bases between. Per the germline V gene, CDR1 is KGHSH and CDR2 is LQKENI. TCRdb's table, derived via immunoSEQ multiplex PCR, lists solely in-frame clones and lacks some. The table has approximately 330,000 clones, 70% to 75% seen once. Overall study findings and caveats: All-four-donor shared clonotypes had higher generation probabilities than non-shared clonotypes did.

The chain recombines TRBV18 with TRBJ2-7; D remains ambiguous. This clonotype was obtained from a man aged 25 to 45 in good health. Sequenced material: memory CD4+ T cells sorted from blood. Subset noted: CD45RA-negative fraction. In DNA, the CDR3 is TGTGCCAGCTCACCACCGTCCAGGTTGGGCGAGCAGTACTTC. Its translation is CASSPPSRLGEQYF.